This TCR beta chain was sequenced for a study of a mutant IDH1 vaccine in newly diagnosed glioma. Study-level information: Previous care, which was radiotherapy, temozolomide, or both, most often involved both.

Time point reported: week 35, safety follow-up. Every vaccine dose comprised 300 ug of mutant IDH1 20-mer peptide plus topical imiquimod. The vaccination schedule gave patients eight doses in weeks 1, 3, 5, 7, 11, 15, 19 and 23. General study findings and limits: Evidence of vaccine-induced immune responses was documented in over 85% of patients.

Profiling relied on immunoSEQ multiplex PCR, and the TCRdb table lists in-frame clones only, not all of them. Of tens of thousands of clones detected, 70% to 80% appear once; the ten largest clones hold 9.5% to 15%. V was pared by 3 bases and J by 5 bases, with 16 bases between. This CDR3 is built from 15 residues. CDR1 is SQVTM and CDR2 is ANQGSEA in the germline V gene. In the case of this clone: The target antigen is unknown.

The material was PBMCs, obtained from a glioma patient whose treatment included an IDH1 peptide vaccine. This receptor was obtained from a man in his forties with glioma. V is TRBV29-1 and J is TRBJ2-2; D possibly corresponds to TRBD2 (5 bases). Written as DNA, the CDR3 is TGCAGCGTTGATAGCGCTGATTCCGCTACCGGGGAGCTGTTTTTT. This gives the protein CSVDSADSATGELFF.